This passage covers 11 T cell receptor beta chains from one sample sequenced in a study of early T cells in non-severe SARS-CoV-2 infection. TCRdb reanalysed the 5' RACE reads using MiXCR and keeps one entry per CDR3 protein. The sample includes about 80,000 distinct CDR3 sequences, over 5% of them seen just once. What was sequenced was whole blood. The receptors originated from an adult who was a healthcare worker with PCR-confirmed SARS-CoV-2 infection or an uninfected control (not recorded which).

The chain carries TRBV19 and TRBJ2-1; 12 bases agree with TRBD2. CDR1 and CDR2 from the germline V gene are LNHDA and SQIVND (reference sequence). After removal of 6 bases from V and 9 bases from J, the junction contained 6 bases not matched to a gene. The CDR3 covers 14 residues. As DNA, the CDR3 is TGTGCCAGTAGACCTAGCGGGAGGGCGGCTGAGCAGTTCTTC. It translates to CASRPSGRAAEQFF.

This clonotype has at least ten counts. V and J are TRBV6-5 and TRBJ1-4; D possibly corresponds to TRBD1 (6 bases). The V gene lost 5 bases and the J gene lost 4 bases, with 11 bases spanning the gap. Germline values: CDR1 MNHEY, CDR2 SVGAGI. The length of the CDR3 is 14 residues. The CDR3 DNA reads TGTGCCAGCAGTACGGACAGTTTTAATGAAAAACTGTTTTTT. As protein: CASSTDSFNEKLFF.

Concerning this clonotype itself: It may be a read error: a sequence one base away is much more abundant. The V and J genes are TRBV4-3 and TRBJ2-5; D may be TRBD2 (5 bases). The CDR3 length is 16 residues. Per the germline V gene, CDR1 is LGHNA and CDR2 is YSLEER. CDR3: CASNQDLVRGRETQYF. CDR3 coding DNA: TGCGCCAGCAACCAAGATTTGGTCCGGGGTCGAGAGACCCAGTACTTC.

This clonotype was seen at least ten times. The chain employs TRBV30 and TRBJ2-1; perhaps TRBD1 as D (5 bases). V was clipped by 0 bases and J by 8 bases, with 11 bases between them. CDR3 length: 13 amino acids. Germline CDR1 reads GTSNPN; CDR2 reads SVGIG (reference sequence). This CDR3 reads CAWSVRQSDEQFF. CDR3 bases: TGTGCCTGGAGTGTACGACAGTCGGATGAGCAGTTCTTC.

In its sample, this clonotype was seen many times. The chain carries TRBV5-1 and TRBJ2-7, with D perhaps matching TRBD1 (6 bases). Trimming took off 1 base at V and 0 bases at J, with 11 bases between the two ends. The germline V gene encodes CDR1 SGHRS and CDR2 YFSETQ. The CDR3 sequence is 15 residues long. This CDR3 is CASSLLGGNSYEQYF. DNA of the CDR3: TGCGCCAGCAGCTTGCTAGGGGGAAACTCCTACGAGCAGTACTTC.

The chain employs TRBV3-1 and TRBJ1-1; the D gene is possibly TRBD1 (6 bases). Trimming took 7 bases from V and 4 from J, leaving 25 bases between them. Germline assignment: CDR1 LGHDT and CDR2 YNNKEL (reference sequence). The CDR3 is 17 residues long. The CDR3 sequence: CASKGTPRGGRGTEAFF. The CDR3 nucleotides are TGTGCCAGCAAGGGGACACCAAGAGGGGGTCGCGGCACTGAAGCTTTCTTT.

The rearrangement uses TRBV19 and TRBJ2-6, with D uncertain. This CDR3 comprises 15 residues. Trimming took 2 bases from V and 0 from J, leaving 5 bases between them. CDR1 is LNHDA and CDR2 is SQIVND in the germline V gene (reference sequence). The CDR3 protein is CASSIMSSGANVLTF. The CDR3, as DNA: TGTGCCAGTAGTATAATGAGCTCTGGGGCCAACGTCCTGACTTTC.

This clonotype was seen a handful of times. In nucleotides, the CDR3 is TGTGCCAGCAGCTACCGGGACAGCAAATACGAGCAGTACTTC. Translated: CASSYRDSKYEQYF. The rearrangement joins TRBV7-2 to TRBJ2-7, with 7 bases identical to TRBD1. Germline assignment: CDR1 SGHTA and CDR2 FQGNSA. The V segment lost 4 bases and the J segment 4 bases; nucleotides outside the gene matches: 7. This CDR3 contains 14 residues.

This chain links TRBV2 with TRBJ1-2; 8 bases match TRBD1. The germline V gene encodes CDR1 SNHLY and CDR2 FYNNEI. The CDR3 covers 15 residues. Losses at the gene ends were 8 bases for V and 6 bases for J; bases not matched to a gene: 14. The CDR3 coding sequence is TGTGCCAGCGACGAACGGACAGGGACTTGGGATGGCTACACCTTC. Its protein product is CASDERTGTWDGYTF.

This clonotype came up a few times. The chain combines TRBV7-9 with TRBJ2-3, with TRBD2 matching 14 bases. The CDR3 covers 16 residues. The germline CDR1 and CDR2 sequences are SEHNR and FQNEAQ (reference sequence). J lost 5 bases, V lost 4 bases, and 5 bases had no gene match. The CDR3 bases are TGTGCCAGCAGCTCCGGGACTAGCGGGGGAATAGATACGCAGTATTTT. This codes for CASSSGTSGGIDTQYF.

This clonotype was picked up a small number of times. This rearrangement joins TRBV11-2 to TRBJ2-1, with 11 bases identical to TRBD2. The CDR3 length is 19 residues. Per the germline V gene, CDR1 is SGHAT and CDR2 is FQNNGV. V trimming: 1 base; J trimming: 0 bases; junction bases outside the gene matches: 8. The CDR3: CASSLGASGRSSSYNEQFF. Written as DNA, the CDR3 is TGTGCCAGCAGCTTAGGGGCTAGCGGGAGGTCTAGCTCCTACAATGAGCAGTTCTTC. Full variable domain (remainder filled in from reference TRBV11-2 and TRBJ2-1): EAGVAQSPRYKIIEKRQSVAFWCNPISGHATLYWYQQILGQGPKLLIQFQNNGVVDDSQLPKDRFSAERLKGVDSTLKIQPAKLEDSAVYLCASSLGASGRSSSYNEQFFGPGTRLTVL.